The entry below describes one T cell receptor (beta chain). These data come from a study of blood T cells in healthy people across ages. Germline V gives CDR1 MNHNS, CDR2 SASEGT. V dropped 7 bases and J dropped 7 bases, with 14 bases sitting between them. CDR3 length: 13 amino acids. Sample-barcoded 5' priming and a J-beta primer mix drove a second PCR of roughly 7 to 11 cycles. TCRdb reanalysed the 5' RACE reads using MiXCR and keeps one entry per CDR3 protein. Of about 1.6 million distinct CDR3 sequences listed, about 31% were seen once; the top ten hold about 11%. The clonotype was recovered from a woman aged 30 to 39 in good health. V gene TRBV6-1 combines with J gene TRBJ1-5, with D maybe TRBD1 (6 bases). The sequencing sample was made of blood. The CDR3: CASKAGERQPQHF. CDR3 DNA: TGTGCCAGCAAAGCAGGGGAGAGGCAGCCCCAGCATTTT.